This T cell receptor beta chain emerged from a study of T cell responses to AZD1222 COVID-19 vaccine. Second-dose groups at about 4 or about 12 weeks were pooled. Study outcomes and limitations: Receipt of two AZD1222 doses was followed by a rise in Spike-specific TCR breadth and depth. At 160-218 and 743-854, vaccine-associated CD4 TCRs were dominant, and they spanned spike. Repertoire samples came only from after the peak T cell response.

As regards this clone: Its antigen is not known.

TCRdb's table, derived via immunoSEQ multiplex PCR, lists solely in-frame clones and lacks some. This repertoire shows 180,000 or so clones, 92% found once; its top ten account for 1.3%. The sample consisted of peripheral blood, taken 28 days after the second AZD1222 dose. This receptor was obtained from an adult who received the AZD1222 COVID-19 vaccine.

Here the CDR3 reads CASRQGVNTEAFF. CDR3 coding DNA: TGTGCCAGCAGGCAGGGGGTGAACACTGAAGCTTTCTTT. The V gene is TRBV6-5, the J gene TRBJ1-1; 7 bases line up with TRBD1. Germline V gives CDR1 MNHEY, CDR2 SVGAGI. Trimming cost V 6 bases and J 0 bases; bases outside gene matches: 1. This CDR3 has 13 residues.